This T cell receptor (beta chain) was captured in a study of shared clonotypes between healthy human individuals. Terminally differentiated effector memory CD45RA+ cells were left out of the naive CD8 fraction, which was CD45RO-negative and positively selected for CCR7. Healthy HIV-negative adults with no recent acute infections or vaccinations were recruited as donors. Regarding this clone: Its antigen is unknown.

The table came from immunoSEQ multiplex PCR; TCRdb's copy has only in-frame clones and leaves some out. Of more than 500,000 clones listed, 90% to 95% are singletons. General observations from the study: Donors were few, which limited the genetic and exposure-history diversity represented.

Germline CDR1 and CDR2: LNHDA and SQIVND (reference sequence). The V segment lost 6 bases and the J segment 3 bases; nucleotides outside the gene matches: 5. The CDR3 is 14 residues long. The sample taken for sequencing was naive CD8+ T cells sorted from blood. This TCR was recovered from a woman aged 25-40 years in good health. This sequence joins TRBV19 and TRBJ1-5, with 7 bases fitting TRBD1. The CDR3 sequence: CASRPTGFNQPQHF. The CDR3 region has the DNA TGTGCCAGTAGGCCGACAGGGTTCAATCAGCCCCAGCATTTT.